The 8 T cell receptor beta chains listed next were all sequenced from one sample in a study of identical twins. TCRdb reprocessed the 5' RACE reads with MiXCR, giving one entry per CDR3 protein. The sample includes about 220,000 distinct CDR3 sequences, 6% to 8.5% of them seen just once. This same sample was also taken into another study, of yellow fever vaccine responses in identical twins.

The source material was CD8+ T cells sorted from blood. The receptors here all came from a woman in her late teens or twenties in good health.

There are a few counts of this clonotype. CDR3 protein: CASSRDNYGYTF. Here the CDR3 DNA reads TGTGCCAGCAGTAGGGATAACTATGGCTACACCTTC. The V call is TRBV6-5, the J call TRBJ1-2; D uncertain. CDR1 and CDR2 from the germline V gene are MNHEY and SVGAGI. The CDR3 spans 12 residues. Between the trimmed V and J ends, which lost 5 bases and 1 base, there was a span of 5 bases.

This clonotype turned up a few times. This chain connects TRBV15 to TRBJ2-3; 12 positions agree with TRBD2. Trimming at V came to 3 bases and at J to 7 bases, leaving 5 bases not matched to a gene. This CDR3 contains 15 residues. Per germline, CDR1 LNHNV and CDR2 YYDKDF (reference sequence). The DNA for the CDR3 is TGTGCCACCAGCAGGCTAGCGGGGGGGCTGAATACGCAGTATTTT. Translating gives CATSRLAGGLNTQYF.

The genes are TRBV12-3 or TRBV12-4 and TRBJ2-6, with 8 bases identical to TRBD2. V trimming: 1 base; J trimming: 0 bases; junction bases outside the gene matches: 11. This CDR3 is 20 amino acids long. CDR3 sequence: CASSLGLAQATHSGANVLTF. The CDR3 DNA reads as TGTGCCAGCAGTTTAGGACTAGCGCAAGCGACACACTCTGGGGCCAACGTCCTGACTTTC.

This clonotype was seen only a few times. It is unclear where the CDR3 begins or ends on the DNA, so no DNA is shown, and the CDR3 is as TCRdb lists it. V usage is TRBV10-3 and J usage is TRBJ2-2; the table's D call, TRBD2, was not checked against the DNA. Germline assignment: CDR1 ENHRY and CDR2 SYGVKD. With termini counted, the CDR3 has 15 amino acids. This CDR3 reads CAISYGGPGPGSCFF.

The V gene is TRBV7-3, the J gene TRBJ2-1; D is perhaps TRBD2 (6 bases). The CDR3 totals 14 residues. Trimming left V 4 bases short and J 5 bases short, with 12 bases between. Germline CDR1 and CDR2: SGHTA and FQGTGA. DNA for the CDR3: TGTGCCAGCAGCTCGGGACTTAACAACAATGAGCAGTTCTTC. Amino acids: CASSSGLNNNEQFF.

This clonotype was detected only a few times. The chain uses TRBV20-1 and TRBJ2-5; TRBD2 might be the D (6 bases). V was shortened by 4 bases and J by 7 bases, with 13 bases between the two germline ends. From germline, CDR1 is DFQATT and CDR2 SNEGSKA (reference sequence). The CDR3 is made up of 12 amino acids. The CDR3 here is CSAKWGDWTQYF. The CDR3 region has the DNA TGCAGTGCTAAATGGGGGGATTGGACCCAGTACTTC.

The chain uses TRBV20-1 and TRBJ2-7; D ambiguous. The V gene lost 0 bases and the J gene lost 3 bases, with 9 bases spanning the gap. The CDR3 consists of 13 residues. Germline lookup yields CDR1 DFQATT and CDR2 SNEGSKA (reference sequence). For the CDR3, the DNA is TGCAGTGCTAGAGACTTCGACAACTACGAGCAGTACTTC. This gives the protein CSARDFDNYEQYF.

This clonotype was observed a few times. The chain uses TRBV2 and TRBJ2-3; 7 bases are shared with TRBD2. CDR3 length: 16 residues. Germline CDR1 SNHLY, CDR2 FYNNEI. Trimming took 4 bases from V and 1 from J; bases not matched to a gene: 8. DNA of the CDR3: TGTGCCAGCAGTGGGGGGGGGTTCGGGGGCACAGATACGCAGTATTTT. Protein sequence: CASSGGGFGGTDTQYF.